The 23 T cell receptor beta chains listed next were all sequenced from one sample in a study of blood T cell repertoires in COVID-19. Data came from immunoSEQ multiplex PCR; TCRdb stores just in-frame clones and leaves some out. The repertoire holds hundreds of thousands of clones, with around 90% as singletons. The sample taken for sequencing was PBMCs or T cells enriched from blood (not recorded which). Every receptor here comes from a man aged 25 to 45 who had been exposed to COVID-19.

The rearrangement joins TRBV20-1 to TRBJ2-1; D unclear. V was pared by 6 bases and J by 8 bases, with 11 bases between. The CDR3 runs to 11 residues. The germline CDR1 and CDR2 sequences are DFQATT and SNEGSKA (reference sequence). The chain's CDR3 is CSASLVDEQFF. In DNA, the CDR3 is TGCAGTGCGAGTCTAGTGGATGAGCAGTTCTTC.

The rearrangement uses TRBV5-5 and TRBJ2-7, with TRBD1 as a possible D gene (6 bases). With 4 bases removed from V and 7 bases from J, the gap between germline ends came to 12 bases. Germline V gene sequence: CDR1 SGHKS, CDR2 YYEKEE (reference sequence). This CDR3 comprises 12 residues. The CDR3 sequence: CASSHRDREQYF. DNA of the CDR3: TGTGCCAGCAGCCACAGGGATAGGGAGCAGTACTTC.

This chain joins TRBV5-1 and TRBJ2-7, with 7 bases aligning to TRBD1. The trim removed 4 bases at V and 1 base at J, leaving 8 bases unmatched. The V gene's germline CDR1 is SGHRS and CDR2 YFSETQ. This CDR3 has 15 amino acids. Here the CDR3 DNA reads TGCGCCAGCAGCATCTCGCCGGGACAGTCCTACGAGCAGTACTTC. Amino acid sequence: CASSISPGQSYEQYF.

The rearrangement joins TRBV4-1 to TRBJ2-5; no firm D call. Germline V gene sequence: CDR1 MGHRA, CDR2 YSYEKL. The CDR3 contains 13 residues. The V end was cut by 1 base, the J end by 5 bases, with 8 bases between. CDR3 amino acids: CASSQGASETQYF. CDR3 DNA sequence: TGCGCCAGCAGCCAAGGCGCTAGTGAGACCCAGTACTTC.

The chain has TRBV7-6 and TRBJ2-7; weak D call: TRBD2 (6 bases). The CDR3 spans 13 residues. The ends were cut back, 4 bases at V and 7 bases at J, with 14 bases in the middle. Germline V gene data show CDR1 as SGHVS and CDR2 as FNYEAQ. The CDR3 is CASSSRVAGEQYF. CDR3 DNA sequence: TGTGCCAGCAGCTCACGGGTCGCGGGGGAGCAGTACTTC.

The genes are TRBV6-5 and TRBJ1-2, with TRBD1 as a possible D gene (6 bases). V was shortened by 10 bases and J by 0 bases, with 18 bases between the two germline ends. Germline V gives CDR1 MNHEY, CDR2 SVGAGI. This CDR3 spans 15 amino acids. The CDR3 bases are TGTGCCACCACGAACCAGGGGCAACCTAACTATGGCTACACCTTC. Translation gives CATTNQGQPNYGYTF.

This chain uses TRBV11-3 with TRBJ2-1, with D possibly matching TRBD2 (6 bases). This CDR3 spans 14 amino acids. The germline V gene encodes CDR1 SGHNT and CDR2 YENEEA. Trimming took 1 base from V and 8 from J, leaving 12 bases between them. In DNA form, the CDR3 reads TGTGCCAGCAGCTTAGGCCGGGGGTCTGATGAGCAGTTCTTC. It is translated as CASSLGRGSDEQFF.

This clone was observed once. The rearrangement joins TRBV7-8 to TRBJ2-7; D uncertain. Trimming removed 5 bases at V and 6 bases at J, with 23 bases between. The CDR3 extends over 16 amino acids. Germline CDR1 reads SGHVS; CDR2 reads FQNEAQ. The CDR3 bases are TGTGCCAGCAGCCCAGCTTGGGCAGTCGGTTTTTCCGAGCAGTACTTC. It yields the protein CASSPAWAVGFSEQYF.

The J gene is TRBJ2-3, the V gene TRBV4-3, with D hard to call. V was clipped by 5 bases and J by 4 bases, with 16 bases between them. This CDR3 spans 15 amino acids. Germline V CDR1 and CDR2: LGHNA, YSLEER. The CDR3 loop reads CASSTYPELPDTQYF. DNA for the CDR3: TGCGCCAGCAGCACATATCCGGAGTTGCCAGATACGCAGTATTTT.

The chain combines TRBV5-4 with TRBJ2-5, with D uncertain. Between the trimmed V and J ends, which lost 0 bases and 3 bases, there was a span of 6 bases. The germline V gene encodes CDR1 SGHNT and CDR2 YYREEE (reference sequence). The CDR3 has 13 amino acids. The CDR3 DNA reads as TGTGCCAGCAGCTTGGAGCCGAAAGAGACCCAGTACTTC. It is translated as CASSLEPKETQYF. Based on the CDR3 plus reference TRBV5-4 and TRBJ2-5, the full variable domain is ETGVTQSPTHLIKTRGQQVTLRCSSQSGHNTVSWYQQALGQGPQFIFQYYREEENGRGNFPPRFSGLQFPNYSSELNVNALELDDSALYLCASSLEPKETQYFGPGTRLLVL.

This chain links TRBV18 with TRBJ1-1, with D possibly being TRBD1 (5 bases). Between the trimmed V and J ends, which lost 2 bases and 6 bases, there was a span of 16 bases. Germline V gene data show CDR1 as KGHSH and CDR2 as LQKENI. The CDR3 contains 15 residues. This chain's CDR3 is CASSPAWGASSEAFF. DNA of the CDR3: TGTGCCAGCTCACCAGCTTGGGGCGCGAGCTCTGAAGCTTTCTTT.

The rearrangement uses TRBV12-3 or TRBV12-4 and TRBJ2-5; 8 positions agree with TRBD1. V shed 3 bases and J 13 bases; nucleotides not matched to a gene: 7. The CDR3 is made up of 12 amino acids. CDR3 nucleotides: TGTGCCAGCAGTTTGGGGACAGGCGGTCGGTACTTC. Translation: CASSLGTGGRYF.

The chain links TRBV4-3 to TRBJ2-7; D is possibly TRBD1 (6 bases). CDR1 is LGHNA and CDR2 is YSLEER in the germline V gene. This CDR3 has 15 residues. Trimming stripped 3 bases from V and 3 bases from J, with 15 bases between. The CDR3 DNA reads as TGCGCCAGCAGCCACGCCGACAGGAGAGTCTACGAGCAGTACTTC. It translates to CASSHADRRVYEQYF.

This sequence joins TRBV4-3 and TRBJ1-2; 7 nucleotides agree with TRBD1. Germline assignment: CDR1 LGHNA and CDR2 YSLEER. This CDR3 has 18 amino acids. Trimming at V came to 2 bases and at J to 1 base, leaving 13 bases not matched to a gene. CDR3 protein: CASSQQRDRANFNYGYTF. CDR3 coding DNA: TGCGCCAGCAGCCAACAGCGAGACAGGGCTAACTTTAACTATGGCTACACCTTC.

The V and J genes are TRBV4-1 and TRBJ1-2; no firm D call. The CDR3 consists of 14 residues. Trimming stripped 4 bases from V and 8 bases from J, with 17 bases between. The germline gives CDR1 MGHRA, CDR2 YSYEKL. The CDR3 here is CASSPQPGMVGYTF. DNA for the CDR3: TGCGCCAGCAGCCCTCAGCCAGGCATGGTAGGCTACACCTTC.

This clone was detected once. The genes are TRBV12-3 or TRBV12-4 and TRBJ2-7; D call uncertain. V was shortened by 4 bases and J by 3 bases, with 10 bases between the two germline ends. The CDR3 loop spans 13 amino acids. CDR3 nucleotide sequence: TGTGCCAGCAGTTACGGTCCCTTCTACGAGCAGTACTTC. Protein sequence: CASSYGPFYEQYF.

This clone occurred once. The chain combines TRBV18 with TRBJ2-3, with TRBD2 matching 12 bases. Trimming at V came to 4 bases and at J to 6 bases, leaving 8 bases not matched to a gene. CDR1 and CDR2 from the germline V gene are KGHSH and LQKENI. This CDR3 has 16 residues. The CDR3 coding sequence is TGTGCCAGCTCACGGTTACGGACTAGCGGGGAGGATACGCAGTATTTT. It yields the protein CASSRLRTSGEDTQYF.

This rearrangement joins TRBV19 to TRBJ2-7; D possibly corresponds to TRBD2 (6 bases). CDR3 length: 15 residues. CDR1 LNHDA and CDR2 SQIVND come from the germline V gene (reference sequence). Trimming took off 5 bases at V and 0 bases at J, with 14 bases between the two ends. As DNA, the CDR3 is TGTGCCAGTAGTTTTAGCGGTGGAAGCTCCTACGAGCAGTACTTC. As protein: CASSFSGGSSYEQYF.

The rearrangement joins TRBV5-6 to TRBJ1-1, with D perhaps TRBD1 (6 bases). Germline CDR1 reads SGHDT; CDR2 reads YYEEEE. Trimming shortened V by 7 bases and J by 8 bases, and 15 bases separated the two germline ends. The CDR3 has 12 amino acids. The CDR3 bases are TGTGCCAGCGGGTTCACGACAGGCGAAGCTTTCTTT. This codes for CASGFTTGEAFF.

V is TRBV10-1 and J is TRBJ1-3; D not certain. Trimming removed 7 bases from V and 2 bases from J, with 9 bases in between. Germline CDR1 WNHNN, CDR2 SYGVQD (reference sequence). CDR3 length: 13 amino acids. CDR3 loop: CASTGETGNTIYF. CDR3 coding DNA: TGCGCCAGCACGGGAGAAACTGGAAACACCATATATTTT.

The CDR3 DNA follows: TGCAGCGTTGTGGCTCAGGGGGTAGGCACTGAAGCTTTCTTT. Translation gives CSVVAQGVGTEAFF. The V and J genes are TRBV29-1 and TRBJ1-1, with 7 nucleotides matching TRBD1. The J segment lost 4 bases and the V segment lost 4 bases, leaving 9 bases of the junction unmatched. CDR1 SQVTM and CDR2 ANQGSEA come from the germline V gene. There are 14 residues in the CDR3.

This clone was counted a few times. V is TRBV30 and J is TRBJ1-6; tentatively, D is TRBD1 (6 bases). CDR3 length: 17 amino acids. The V end lost 7 bases, the J end lost 8 bases, and 27 bases lay between the germline ends. The germline gives CDR1 GTSNPN, CDR2 SVGIG (reference sequence). In DNA form, the CDR3 reads TGTGCCTTCGAGGTGCCCAGGGGCCGCTATTCAGATTCACCCCTCCACTTT. Translated, it gives CAFEVPRGRYSDSPLHF.

The chain couples TRBV3-1 (or the pseudogene TRBV3-2) to TRBJ2-3; TRBD2 aligns across 9 bases. Germline lookup yields CDR1 LGHDT and CDR2 YNNKEL (reference sequence). The CDR3 sequence is 14 residues long. V trimming: 5 bases; J trimming: 6 bases; junction bases outside the gene matches: 6. In DNA form, the CDR3 reads TGTGCCAGCAGCGTCGGACTAGCGTCCGATACGCAGTATTTT. Translated, it gives CASSVGLASDTQYF.